The rows below give T cell receptor beta chains drawn from one sample of a study of a mutant IDH1 vaccine in newly diagnosed glioma. Profiling relied on immunoSEQ multiplex PCR, and the TCRdb table lists in-frame clones only, not all of them. The repertoire consists of about 34,000 clones, with 60% to 85% occurring once and the leading ten covering 9% to 10%. The specimen comprised peripheral blood mononuclear cells (PBMCs), sampled from a glioma patient treated with radiotherapy, temozolomide or both. These receptor sequences come from a man in his fifties or sixties with glioma. Some clones in this sample may be carry-over from other donors' samples. Each CDR3 is given with its conserved first and last residue. A D gene is named only where the DNA matches it firmly. Some rows mark clone size as missing; the rest say once, few, many or name a class of expanded clone.

-	-	TRBV2	TRBJ2-1	CASSRDGQFEQFF	TGTGCCAGCAGCCGGGACGGCCAATTTGAGCAGTTCTTC
-	-	TRBV19	TRBJ1-2	CASSNPVQGNYGYTF	TGTGCCAGTAGTAACCCGGTTCAGGGGAACTATGGCTACACCTTC
TRBD2	-	TRBV5-1	TRBJ2-5	CASSLSPKREYPSETQYF	TGCGCCAGCAGCTTAAGCCCCAAGCGGGAGTATCCTTCGGAGACCCAGTACTTC
-	few	TRBV9	TRBJ1-1	CASSVEGDTEAFF	TGTGCCAGCAGCGTAGAAGGGGACACTGAAGCTTTCTTT
-	-	TRBV5-6	TRBJ2-7	CASCRTTAYEQYF	TGTGCCAGCTGTCGGACGACGGCCTACGAGCAGTACTTC
-	-	TRBV6-5	TRBJ2-7	CASIGGTEQYF	TGTGCCAGCATTGGAGGGACCGAGCAGTACTTC
-	-	TRBV5-6	TRBJ2-1	CASSLSNTRPHEQFF	TGTGCCAGCAGCTTGTCTAACACAAGGCCCCATGAGCAGTTCTTC
-	few	TRBV4-2	TRBJ1-2	CASSQERDPLYGYTF	TGTGCCAGCAGCCAAGAGCGGGATCCTCTCTATGGCTACACCTTC
-	-	TRBV6-5	TRBJ1-1	CASRSPGTNTEAFF	TGTGCCAGCAGGTCTCCCGGCACGAACACTGAAGCTTTCTTT
TRBD1	-	TRBV7-9	TRBJ1-1	CASRPTGAQSEAFF	TGTGCCAGCAGACCCACAGGGGCTCAGTCTGAAGCTTTCTTT
-	once	TRBV29-1	TRBJ2-5	CSSSGQETQYF	TGCAGCTCGAGCGGGCAAGAGACCCAGTACTTC
-	few	TRBV19	TRBJ1-2	CASSIRAIRDGYTF	TGTGCCAGTAGTATTCGAGCGATTAGGGATGGCTACACCTTC
-	-	TRBV30	TRBJ1-1	CAWSGGGIEAFF	TGTGCCTGGAGTGGCGGCGGGATTGAAGCTTTCTTT
-	-	TRBV30	TRBJ2-7	CAWSNRDEQYF	TGTGCCTGGAGTAACAGGGACGAGCAGTACTTC
-	-	TRBV30	TRBJ1-1	CAWNSAGRWTEAFF	TGTGCCTGGAATTCGGCAGGGCGATGGACTGAAGCTTTCTTT
-	-	TRBV19	TRBJ1-5	CASSIGLDYYQPQHF	TGTGCCAGTAGTATCGGATTGGATTACTATCAGCCCCAGCATTTT
-	-	TRBV29-1	TRBJ2-1	CSVGSGTETLQFF	TGCAGCGTTGGGAGTGGAACTGAGACACTGCAGTTCTTC
-	once	TRBV5-1	TRBJ1-1	CASSNGPSTEAFF	TGCGCCAGCAGCAACGGACCGAGCACTGAAGCTTTCTTT
-	-	TRBV6-5	TRBJ1-5	CASSPGRTVGQPQHF	TGTGCCAGCAGCCCGGGACGAACGGTAGGACAGCCCCAGCATTTT
-	-	TRBV7-9	TRBJ2-1	CASSLAAVSRNEQFF	TGTGCCAGCAGCTTAGCGGCGGTATCGAGGAATGAGCAGTTCTTC
-	-	TRBV4-1	TRBJ1-3	CASSQEAGFSSGNTIYF	TGCGCCAGCAGCCAAGAAGCGGGGTTTAGCTCTGGAAACACCATATATTTT
TRBD2	-	TRBV7-2	TRBJ2-7	CASSPTGGRVHEQYF	TGTGCCAGCAGCCCCACGGGAGGCAGGGTACACGAGCAGTACTTC
-	few	TRBV9	TRBJ2-1	CASSVGFYNEQFF	TGTGCCAGCAGCGTAGGTTTCTACAATGAGCAGTTCTTC
TRBD2	-	TRBV2	TRBJ2-5	CASSPWTSGSPEIETQYF	TGTGCCAGCAGCCCTTGGACTAGCGGGAGTCCTGAGATAGAGACCCAGTACTTC
-	-	TRBV19	TRBJ1-2	CASIGDGYTF	TGTGCCAGCATAGGGGATGGCTACACCTTC
-	-	TRBV30	TRBJ1-1	CAWRQVETFF	TGTGCCTGGAGACAGGTGGAAACTTTCTTT
-	-	TRBV25-1	TRBJ1-2	CASSELLGSSSLTF	TGTGCCAGCAGTGAATTACTAGGGTCCTCCTCCCTCACCTTC
TRBD1	-	TRBV28	TRBJ1-3	CASSLGTASFSGNTIYF	TGTGCCAGCAGTTTAGGGACAGCCTCTTTCTCTGGAAACACCATATATTTT
-	-	TRBV5-1	TRBJ1-2	CASSEGGNYGYTF	TGCGCCAGCAGCGAAGGAGGGAACTATGGCTACACCTTC
-	-	TRBV5-6	TRBJ2-3	CASSLGGRPDTQYF	TGTGCCAGCAGCTTGGGTGGGAGGCCAGATACGCAGTATTTT
-	-	TRBV6-6	TRBJ2-7	CASSLTGEAYEQYF	TGTGCCAGCAGCCTTACAGGGGAGGCCTACGAGCAGTACTTC
-	-	TRBV6-5	TRBJ2-3	CASRVSGGDTQYF	TGTGCCAGCAGGGTCAGCGGTGGAGATACGCAGTATTTT
-	-	TRBV29-1	TRBJ2-5	CSVSKDGRVQETQYF	TGCAGCGTATCGAAGGACGGCAGGGTACAAGAGACCCAGTACTTC
TRBD2	-	TRBV4-1	TRBJ2-7	CASSQTGGTNYEQYF	TGCGCCAGCAGCCAAACGGGAGGGACCAACTACGAGCAGTACTTC
TRBD2	once	TRBV19	TRBJ2-3	CASSGTSGHPSTDTQYF	TGTGCCAGTAGTGGGACTAGCGGGCACCCTAGCACAGATACGCAGTATTTT
-	-	TRBV4-3	TRBJ2-3	CASSQGRDTHTDTQYF	TGCGCCAGCAGCCAAGGGCGGGACACACACACAGATACGCAGTATTTT
-	-	TRBV2	TRBJ2-1	CASSILSVYNEQFF	TGTGCCAGCAGTATACTTTCGGTTTACAATGAGCAGTTCTTC
-	-	TRBV15	TRBJ2-1	CATGRDRIEQFF	TGTGCCACCGGCCGCGACCGGATTGAGCAGTTCTTC
-	-	TRBV28	TRBJ2-1	CASSYNEQFF	TGTGCCAGCAGTTACAATGAGCAGTTCTTC
-	once	TRBV11-3	TRBJ1-1	CASSLEGGNTEAFF	TGTGCCAGCAGCTTAGAAGGGGGGAACACTGAAGCTTTCTTT
TRBD2	once	TRBV5-1	TRBJ2-5	CASSSSGSGETQYF	TGCGCCAGCAGCTCTAGCGGGAGTGGTGAGACCCAGTACTTC
-	-	TRBV27	TRBJ1-2	CASSSGRADSGYTF	TGTGCCAGCAGTTCCGGAAGGGCCGATAGTGGCTACACCTTC
-	-	TRBV7-8	TRBJ1-3	CASSYRGAGNTIYF	TGTGCCAGCAGCTATAGGGGGGCTGGAAACACCATATATTTT
-	-	TRBV19	TRBJ1-4	CASSQPGGSTNEKLFF	TGTGCCAGTAGCCAGCCCGGGGGCTCAACTAATGAAAAACTGTTTTTT
-	-	TRBV7-2	TRBJ2-7	CASSLEGGYEQYF	TGTGCCAGCAGCTTAGAGGGGGGATACGAGCAGTACTTC
-	-	TRBV6-5	TRBJ2-5	CASSYNRNTETQYF	TGTGCCAGCAGTTATAACAGGAATACAGAGACCCAGTACTTC
-	-	TRBV7-2	TRBJ2-5	CASSSRDEAQYF	TGTGCCAGCAGCTCGAGGGATGAGGCCCAGTACTTC
TRBD1	-	TRBV18	TRBJ1-6	CASSKDRVDSPLHF	TGTGCCAGCTCTAAGGACAGGGTGGATTCACCCCTCCACTTT
TRBD2	-	TRBV11-3	TRBJ2-7	CASSLGAGGAYEQYF	TGTGCCAGCAGCTTAGGAGCGGGGGGAGCTTACGAGCAGTACTTC
-	once	TRBV25-1	TRBJ2-7	CASSEFGYEQYF	TGTGCCAGCAGTGAATTTGGATACGAGCAGTACTTC
TRBD1	-	TRBV10-2	TRBJ2-7	CASTSGQGSNEQYF	TGCGCCAGCACCTCGGGACAGGGCTCCAACGAGCAGTACTTC
-	-	TRBV5-1	TRBJ1-4	CASSLERANEKLFF	TGCGCCAGCAGCCTCGAGAGGGCGAATGAAAAACTGTTTTTT
TRBD1	-	TRBV7-6	TRBJ2-7	CASSPRGQGASYEQYF	TGTGCCAGCAGCCCCCGCGGACAGGGGGCATCTTACGAGCAGTACTTC